This is a list of T cell receptor beta chains from one sample in a study of OX40 agonist ivuxolimab in advanced cancers. Assay: immunoSEQ multiplex PCR; the TCRdb copy retains only in-frame clones and omits some. The sample lists about 53,000 clones, more than 70% occurring once. The sample was CD4+ or CD8+ T cells sorted from blood, taken in a trial of the OX40 agonist ivuxolimab. These TCRs come from an adult with an advanced solid tumor such as melanoma, head and neck, liver or kidney cancer. Both conserved end residues are part of each CDR3. Clone size is shown for a subset of rows, as once, few, many or a class of expanded clone.

clone_size j_call v_call cdr3_aa
NA TRBJ2-5 TRBV7-2 CASRSSRGRWETQYF
NA TRBJ1-2 TRBV6-5 CASSYSTPRVYGYTF
once TRBJ1-3 TRBV6-1 CASSGREGSGNTIYF
NA TRBJ2-7 TRBV6-1 CASSGERAINEQYF
NA TRBJ2-3 TRBV28 CASSSPIRLADSDTQYF
NA TRBJ2-5 TRBV5-6 CASSFQGPQETQYF
once TRBJ2-7 TRBV7-8 CASSLTTGNLRHEQYF
NA TRBJ1-1 TRBV5-5 CASSFQGAASLKAFF
NA TRBJ1-3 TRBV7-2 CASSFTRTGNSGNTIYF
NA TRBJ2-7 TRBV5-5 CASSLRLAGVSYEQYF
few TRBJ1-2 TRBV6-5 CASRGGGVGGNTF
NA TRBJ2-1 TRBV7-9 CASSLVAGGGNEQFF